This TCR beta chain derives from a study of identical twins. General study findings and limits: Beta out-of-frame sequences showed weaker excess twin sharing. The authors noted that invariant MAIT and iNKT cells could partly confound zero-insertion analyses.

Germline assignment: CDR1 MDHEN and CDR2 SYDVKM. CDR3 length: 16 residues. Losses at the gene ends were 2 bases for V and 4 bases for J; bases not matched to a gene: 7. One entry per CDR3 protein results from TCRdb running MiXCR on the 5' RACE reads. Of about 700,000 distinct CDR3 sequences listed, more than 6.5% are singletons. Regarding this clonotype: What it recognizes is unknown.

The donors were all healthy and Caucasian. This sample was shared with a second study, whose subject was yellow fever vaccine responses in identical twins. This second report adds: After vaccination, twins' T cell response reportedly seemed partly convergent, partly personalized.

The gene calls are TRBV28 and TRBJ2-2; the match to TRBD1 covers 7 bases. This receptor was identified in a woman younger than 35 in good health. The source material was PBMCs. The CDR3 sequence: CASSLLDRAGTGELFF. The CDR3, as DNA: TGTGCCAGCAGTTTACTAGACAGGGCAGGCACCGGGGAGCTGTTTTTT.